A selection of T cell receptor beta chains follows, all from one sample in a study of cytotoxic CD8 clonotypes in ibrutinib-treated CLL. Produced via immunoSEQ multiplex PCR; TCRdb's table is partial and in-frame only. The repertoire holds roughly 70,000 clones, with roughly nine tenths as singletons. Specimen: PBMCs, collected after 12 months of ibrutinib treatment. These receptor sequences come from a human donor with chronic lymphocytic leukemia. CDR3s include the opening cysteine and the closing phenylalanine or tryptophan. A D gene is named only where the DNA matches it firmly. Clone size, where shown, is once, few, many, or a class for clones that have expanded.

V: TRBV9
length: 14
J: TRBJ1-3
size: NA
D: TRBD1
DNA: TGTGCCAGCAGCTCAGAGGGGGCTAGAAACACCATATATTTT
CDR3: CASSSEGARNTIYF

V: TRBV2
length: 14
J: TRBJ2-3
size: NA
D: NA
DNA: TGTGCCAGCAGTGTACAGCCTGGCACAGATACGCAGTATTTT
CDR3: CASSVQPGTDTQYF

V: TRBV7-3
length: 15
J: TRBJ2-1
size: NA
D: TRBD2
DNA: TGTGCCAGCACTTTTTCTAGCGGGAGGGCCAATGAGCAGTTCTTC
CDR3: CASTFSSGRANEQFF

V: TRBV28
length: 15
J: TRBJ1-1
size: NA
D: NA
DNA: TGTGCCAGCAGCCGCGCGTACCAGAGGGGCACTGAAGCTTTCTTT
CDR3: CASSRAYQRGTEAFF

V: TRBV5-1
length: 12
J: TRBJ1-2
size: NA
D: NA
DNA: TGCGCCAGCAGCTTACGTGACTATGGCTACACCTTC
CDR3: CASSLRDYGYTF

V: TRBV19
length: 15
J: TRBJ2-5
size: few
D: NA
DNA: TGTGCCAGTAGTATAGTTTCAGGGACTTTAGAGACCCAGTACTTC
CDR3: CASSIVSGTLETQYF

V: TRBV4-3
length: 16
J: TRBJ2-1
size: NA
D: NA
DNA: TGCGCCAGCAGCCAAGATTCTGCACCGTCCTACAATGAGCAGTTCTTC
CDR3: CASSQDSAPSYNEQFF

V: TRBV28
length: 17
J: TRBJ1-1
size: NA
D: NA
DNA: TGTGCCAGCAGTTTATCGATACAGGACCCGGCGGTAACTGAAGCTTTCTTT
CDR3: CASSLSIQDPAVTEAFF

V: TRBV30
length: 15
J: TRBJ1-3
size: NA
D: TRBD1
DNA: TGTGCCTGGAGTGGGCCGGGACAGGGAACAAACACCATATATTTT
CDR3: CAWSGPGQGTNTIYF

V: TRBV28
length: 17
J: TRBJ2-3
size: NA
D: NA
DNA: TGTGCCAGCAGTTCCCATTTTAGGGGGGCTAGCACAGATACGCAGTATTTT
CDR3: CASSSHFRGASTDTQYF

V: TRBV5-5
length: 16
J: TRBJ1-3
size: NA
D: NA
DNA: TGTGCCAGCAGCTTGGAAGTGGGGTCCTCTGGAAACACCATATATTTT
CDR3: CASSLEVGSSGNTIYF

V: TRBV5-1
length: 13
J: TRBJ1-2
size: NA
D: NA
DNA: TGCGCCAGCAGCTTGGAGTTTCCAGGTGGCTACACCTTC
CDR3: CASSLEFPGGYTF

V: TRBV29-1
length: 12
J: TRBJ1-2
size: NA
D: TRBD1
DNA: TGCAGCGGCCGGACAGGGGTCTATGGCTACACCTTC
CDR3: CSGRTGVYGYTF

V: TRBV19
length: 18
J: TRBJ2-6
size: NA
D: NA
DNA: TGTGCCAGTAGTACCCTTTATGGAGGGCGCGATGGGGCCAACGTCCTGACTTTC
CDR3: CASSTLYGGRDGANVLTF

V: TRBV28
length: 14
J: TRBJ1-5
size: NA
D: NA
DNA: TGTGCCAGCAGTCTAATCCGGGGCGATCAGCCCCAGCATTTT
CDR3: CASSLIRGDQPQHF

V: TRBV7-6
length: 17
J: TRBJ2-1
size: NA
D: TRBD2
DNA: TGTGCCAGCAGCTTAGTTGTCCCTAGCGGGAGGTACAATGAGCAGTTCTTC
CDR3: CASSLVVPSGRYNEQFF

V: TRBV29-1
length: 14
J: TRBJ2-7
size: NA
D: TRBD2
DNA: TGCAGCGTTGAGTCCGCGGGGACTAGCGACGAGCAGTACTTC
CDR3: CSVESAGTSDEQYF

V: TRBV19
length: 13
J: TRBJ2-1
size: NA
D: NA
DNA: TGTGCCAGTAGTATAGACGGGTACAATGAGCAGTTCTTC
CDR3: CASSIDGYNEQFF

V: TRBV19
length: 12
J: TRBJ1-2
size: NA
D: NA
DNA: TGTGCCAGTAGTAGGACGGAATGGGGCTACACCTTC
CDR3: CASSRTEWGYTF

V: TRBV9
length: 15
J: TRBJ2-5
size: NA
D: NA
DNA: TGTGCCAGCAGCGTAGGGACCAGGGAGGAAGAGACCCAGTACTTC
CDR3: CASSVGTREEETQYF

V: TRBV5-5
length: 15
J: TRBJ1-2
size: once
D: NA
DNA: TGTGCCAGCAGCTCCCGGGCTAGCCCTAACTATGGCTACACCTTC
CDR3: CASSSRASPNYGYTF

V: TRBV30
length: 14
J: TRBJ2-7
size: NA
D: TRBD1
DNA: TGTGCCTGGGATGTAGACAGGGGAGTTGACGAGCAGTACTTC
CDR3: CAWDVDRGVDEQYF